Listed here are 2 T cell receptor beta chains from one sample, sequenced in a study of beta chain features in type 1 diabetes. General observations from the study: Significant though moderate, a shortening of TCRB CDR3s appeared in all four CD4+ subsets of Type 1 diabetes patients.

Sequencing targeted expressed TCRB transcripts, as all isolated RNA had been reverse transcribed. Repertoires were generated with immunoSEQ multiplex PCR, while TCRdb's copy carries only in-frame clones and drops some. The table lists roughly 230,000 clones, roughly 11% of them singletons. No cognate antigen is known for these TCRs. What was sequenced was naive CD4+ T cells from blood. These receptors came from a man aged 25-45 years with type 1 diabetes.

The chain employs TRBV7-9 and TRBJ2-1, with D tentatively TRBD2 (5 bases). In germline, CDR1 is SEHNR, CDR2 FQNEAQ (reference sequence). This CDR3 spans 14 amino acids. V was trimmed by 5 bases and J by 6 bases, leaving 14 bases between them. The CDR3 nucleotides read TGTGCCAGCAGCCCAACGGGATCGGGCAATGAGCAGTTCTTC. Translating gives CASSPTGSGNEQFF.

In this sample, this clone turned up a few times. Mismatch with germline at one junction end may stem from a read error. The V call is TRBV6-5, the J call TRBJ2-5, with D perhaps matching TRBD2 (5 bases). The CDR3 contains 12 residues. Germline lookup yields CDR1 MNHEY and CDR2 SVGAGI. For the CDR3, the DNA is TGTGCCATCAGTGAGAATGAAGCGGTCCAGTACTTC. It encodes CAISENEAVQYF.